The present entry profiles one T cell receptor beta chain with its context. This record comes from a study of blood T cell repertoires in COVID-19. Study overall: COVID-19 samples, acute and convalescent, were from the United States, Italy and Spain.

Original methodology: Amplified reference gene primers provided the basis for estimating nucleated cell counts. Generated by immunoSEQ multiplex PCR, the TCRdb table keeps only in-frame clones and is missing some. V and J calls plus clone size are reproduced from that table; the DNA served to infer D and trimming. This table has around 230,000 clones, 88% appearing once. The cohort comprised adults aged roughly 18 to 95 years residing in about 25 US areas. Participants were placed into cohorts based on the clinical history they reported. The TCR was taken from a woman aged 25 to 39 who had recovered from COVID-19. Specimen: PBMCs or T cells enriched from blood (not recorded which).

CDR3 bases: TGTGCCAGCAGTTACAGGGGGCGCGACTATGGCTACACCTTC. It translates to CASSYRGRDYGYTF. The chain links TRBV6-5 to TRBJ1-2; 7 nucleotides line up with TRBD1. V was pared by 2 bases and J by 3 bases, with 3 bases of the junction left unmatched. CDR1 is MNHEY, CDR2 SVGAGI, per germline. This CDR3 comprises 14 residues.